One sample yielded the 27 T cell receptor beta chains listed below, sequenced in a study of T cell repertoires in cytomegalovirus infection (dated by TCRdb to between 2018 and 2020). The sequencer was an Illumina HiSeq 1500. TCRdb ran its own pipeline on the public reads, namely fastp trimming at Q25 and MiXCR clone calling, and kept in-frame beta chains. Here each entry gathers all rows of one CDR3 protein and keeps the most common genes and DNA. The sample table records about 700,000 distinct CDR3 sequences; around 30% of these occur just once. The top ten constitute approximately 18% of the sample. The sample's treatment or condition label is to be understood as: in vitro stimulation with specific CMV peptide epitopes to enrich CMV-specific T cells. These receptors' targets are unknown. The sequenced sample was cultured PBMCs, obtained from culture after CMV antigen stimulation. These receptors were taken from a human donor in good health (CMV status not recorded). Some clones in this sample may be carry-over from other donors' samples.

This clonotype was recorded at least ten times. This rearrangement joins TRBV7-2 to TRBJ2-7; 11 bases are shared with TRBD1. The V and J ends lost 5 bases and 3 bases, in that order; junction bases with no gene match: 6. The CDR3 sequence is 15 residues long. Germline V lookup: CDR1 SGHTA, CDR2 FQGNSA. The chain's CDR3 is CASSRTGGVIYEQYF. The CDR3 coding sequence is TGTGCCAGCAGCCGGACAGGGGGCGTTATCTACGAGCAGTACTTC.

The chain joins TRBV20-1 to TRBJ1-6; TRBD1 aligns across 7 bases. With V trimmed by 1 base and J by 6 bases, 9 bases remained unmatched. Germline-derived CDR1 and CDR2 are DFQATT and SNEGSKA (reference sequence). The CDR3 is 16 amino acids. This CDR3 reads CSARGVGGRGNSPLHF. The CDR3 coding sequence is TGCAGTGCTAGAGGAGTAGGGGGCCGGGGTAATTCACCCCTCCACTTT.

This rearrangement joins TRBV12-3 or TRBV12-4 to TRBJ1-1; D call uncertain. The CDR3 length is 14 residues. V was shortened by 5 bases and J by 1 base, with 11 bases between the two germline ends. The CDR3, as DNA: TGTGCCAGCAGTCCACCTGGCACGAACACTGAAGCTTTCTTT. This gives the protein CASSPPGTNTEAFF.

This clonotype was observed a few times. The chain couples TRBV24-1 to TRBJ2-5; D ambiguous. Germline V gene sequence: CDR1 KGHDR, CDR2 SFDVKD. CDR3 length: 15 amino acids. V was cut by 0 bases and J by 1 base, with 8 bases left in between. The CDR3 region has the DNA TGTGCCACCAGTGATTTGCGAAACTCCCAAGAGACCCAGTACTTC. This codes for CATSDLRNSQETQYF.

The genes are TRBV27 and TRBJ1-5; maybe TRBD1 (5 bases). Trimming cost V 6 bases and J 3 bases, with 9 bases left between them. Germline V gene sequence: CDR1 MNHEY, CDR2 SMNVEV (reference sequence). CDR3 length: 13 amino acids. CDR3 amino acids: CASRWDFNQPQHF. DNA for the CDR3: TGTGCCAGCAGATGGGACTTCAATCAGCCCCAGCATTTT.

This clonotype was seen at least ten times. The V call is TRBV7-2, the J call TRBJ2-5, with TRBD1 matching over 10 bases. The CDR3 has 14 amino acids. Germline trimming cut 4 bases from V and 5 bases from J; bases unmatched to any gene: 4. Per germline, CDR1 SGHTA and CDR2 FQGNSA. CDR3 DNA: TGTGCCAGCAGCTCCGACAGGGGGCTGGAGACCCAGTACTTC. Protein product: CASSSDRGLETQYF.

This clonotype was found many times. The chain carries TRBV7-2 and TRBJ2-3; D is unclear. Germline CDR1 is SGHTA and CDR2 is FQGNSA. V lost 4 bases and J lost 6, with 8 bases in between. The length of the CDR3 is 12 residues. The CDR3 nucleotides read TGTGCCAGCAGCTCCCGGTCGGATACGCAGTATTTT. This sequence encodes CASSSRSDTQYF. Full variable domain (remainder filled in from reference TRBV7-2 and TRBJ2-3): GAGVSQSPSNKVTEKGKDVELRCDPISGHTALYWYRQSLGQGLEFLIYFQGNSAPDKSGLPSDRFSAERTGGSVSTLTIQRTQQEDSAVYLCASSSRSDTQYFGPGTRLTVL.

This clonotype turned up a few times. The CDR3 spells CASSYQTGREAFF. In DNA form, the CDR3 reads TGTGCCAGCAGTTACCAGACAGGGCGAGAAGCTTTCTTT. V gene TRBV7-9 combines with J gene TRBJ1-1; 7 bases are a match to TRBD1. This CDR3 region has 13 residues. The V gene end was trimmed by 6 bases and the J gene end by 8 bases; junction bases not matched to a gene: 9. Germline values: CDR1 SEHNR, CDR2 FQNEAQ (reference sequence).

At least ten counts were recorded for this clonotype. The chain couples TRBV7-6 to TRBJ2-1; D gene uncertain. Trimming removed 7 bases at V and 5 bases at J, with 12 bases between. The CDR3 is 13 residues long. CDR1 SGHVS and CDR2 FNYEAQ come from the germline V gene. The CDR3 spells CASTLTPHNEQFF. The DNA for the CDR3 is TGTGCCAGCACCCTGACCCCTCACAATGAGCAGTTCTTC.

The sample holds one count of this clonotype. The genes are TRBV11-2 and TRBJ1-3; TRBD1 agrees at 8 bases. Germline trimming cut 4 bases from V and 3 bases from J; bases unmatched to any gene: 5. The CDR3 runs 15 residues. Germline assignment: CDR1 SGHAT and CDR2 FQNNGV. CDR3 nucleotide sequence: TGTGCCAGCAGCTCTCAGGGGGCGATTGGAAACACCATATATTTT. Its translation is CASSSQGAIGNTIYF. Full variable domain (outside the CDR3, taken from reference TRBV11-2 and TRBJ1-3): EAGVAQSPRYKIIEKRQSVAFWCNPISGHATLYWYQQILGQGPKLLIQFQNNGVVDDSQLPKDRFSAERLKGVDSTLKIQPAKLEDSAVYLCASSSQGAIGNTIYFGEGSWLTVV.

CDR3 nucleotide sequence: TGTGCCAGCAGCAATTGGGGACACTTCGCTAGGGAGCAGTACTTC. This encodes CASSNWGHFAREQYF. The chain joins TRBV12-3 or TRBV12-4 to TRBJ2-7, with a tentative D call TRBD1 (6 bases). The CDR3 runs 15 residues. V lost 6 bases, J lost 7 bases, and 22 bases lay in between.

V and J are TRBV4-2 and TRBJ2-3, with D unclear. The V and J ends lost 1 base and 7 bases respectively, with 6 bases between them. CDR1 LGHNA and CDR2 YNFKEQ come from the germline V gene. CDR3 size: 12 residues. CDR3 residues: CASSQVGNTQYF. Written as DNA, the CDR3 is TGTGCCAGCAGCCAAGTTGGAAATACGCAGTATTTT.

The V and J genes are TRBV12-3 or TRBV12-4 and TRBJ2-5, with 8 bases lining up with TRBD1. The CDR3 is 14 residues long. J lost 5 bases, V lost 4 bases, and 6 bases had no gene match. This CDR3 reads CASSSITGGETQYF. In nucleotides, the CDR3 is TGTGCCAGCAGTTCAATTACAGGGGGGGAGACCCAGTACTTC.

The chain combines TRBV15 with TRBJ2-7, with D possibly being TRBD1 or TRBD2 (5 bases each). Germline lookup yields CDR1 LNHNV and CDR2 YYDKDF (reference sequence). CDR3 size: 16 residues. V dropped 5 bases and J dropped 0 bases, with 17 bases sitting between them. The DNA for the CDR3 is TGTGCCACCAGCCCACGGGTCGATGGGGGCTCCTACGAGCAGTACTTC. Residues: CATSPRVDGGSYEQYF.

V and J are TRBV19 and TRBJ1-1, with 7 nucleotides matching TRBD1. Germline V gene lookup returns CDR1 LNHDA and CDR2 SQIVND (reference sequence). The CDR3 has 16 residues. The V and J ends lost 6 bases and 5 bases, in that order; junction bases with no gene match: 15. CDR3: CASRNRQGLPGTEAFF. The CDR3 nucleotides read TGTGCCAGTAGGAACAGACAGGGCCTGCCGGGGACTGAAGCTTTCTTT.

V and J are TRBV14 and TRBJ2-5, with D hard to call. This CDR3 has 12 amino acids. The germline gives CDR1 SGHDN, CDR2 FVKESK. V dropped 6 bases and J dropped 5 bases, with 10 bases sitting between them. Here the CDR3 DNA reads TGTGCCAGCAGGTGCTTCATCGAGACCCAGTACTTC. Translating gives CASRCFIETQYF.

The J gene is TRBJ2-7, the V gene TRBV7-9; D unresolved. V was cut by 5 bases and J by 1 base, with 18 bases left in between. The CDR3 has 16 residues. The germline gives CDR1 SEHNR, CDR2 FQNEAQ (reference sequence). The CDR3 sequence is CASSPPAAAWSYEQYF. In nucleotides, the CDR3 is TGTGCCAGCAGCCCCCCCGCGGCAGCCTGGTCCTACGAGCAGTACTTC.

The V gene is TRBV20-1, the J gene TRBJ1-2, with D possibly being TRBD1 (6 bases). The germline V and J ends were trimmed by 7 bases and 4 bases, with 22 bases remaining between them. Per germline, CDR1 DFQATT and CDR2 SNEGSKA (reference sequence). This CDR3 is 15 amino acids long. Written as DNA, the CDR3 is TGCAGTGTACGACAGGACCTTAGAATGGCCTATGGCTACACCTTC. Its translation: CSVRQDLRMAYGYTF.

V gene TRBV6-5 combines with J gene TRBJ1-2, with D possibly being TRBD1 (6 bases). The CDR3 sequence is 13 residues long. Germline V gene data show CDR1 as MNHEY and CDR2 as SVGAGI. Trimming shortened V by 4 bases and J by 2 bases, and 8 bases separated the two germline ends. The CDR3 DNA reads TGTGCCAGCAGTTCGGGACACAACTATGGCTACACCTTC. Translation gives CASSSGHNYGYTF.

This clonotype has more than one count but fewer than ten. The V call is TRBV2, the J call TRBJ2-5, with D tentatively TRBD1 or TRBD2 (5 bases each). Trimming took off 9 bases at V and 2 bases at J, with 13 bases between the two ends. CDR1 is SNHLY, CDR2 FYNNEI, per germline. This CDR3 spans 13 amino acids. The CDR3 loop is CARGRDQQETQYF. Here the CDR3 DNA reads TGTGCCAGGGGCCGGGACCAACAAGAGACCCAGTACTTC.

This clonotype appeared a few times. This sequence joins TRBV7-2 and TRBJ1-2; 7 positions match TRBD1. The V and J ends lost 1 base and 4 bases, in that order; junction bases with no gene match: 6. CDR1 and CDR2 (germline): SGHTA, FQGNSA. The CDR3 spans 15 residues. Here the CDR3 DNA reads TGTGCCAGCAGCTTAGATCCCACAGGGGCCTATGGCTACACCTTC. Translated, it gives CASSLDPTGAYGYTF.

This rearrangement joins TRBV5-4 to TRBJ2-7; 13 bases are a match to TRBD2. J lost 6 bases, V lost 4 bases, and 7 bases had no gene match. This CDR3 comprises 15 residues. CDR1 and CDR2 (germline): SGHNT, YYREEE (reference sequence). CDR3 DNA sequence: TGTGCCAGCAGCAAGACTAGCGGGGGGATTGGCGAGCAGTACTTC. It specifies CASSKTSGGIGEQYF.

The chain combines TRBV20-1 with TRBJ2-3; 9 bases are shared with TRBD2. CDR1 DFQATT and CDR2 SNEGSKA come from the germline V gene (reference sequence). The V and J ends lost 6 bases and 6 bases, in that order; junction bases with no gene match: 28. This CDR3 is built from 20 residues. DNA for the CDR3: TGCAGTGCCCCTATTAGTGGCGGACTAGCGTTGGTGCTTCGGGGTGATACGCAGTATTTT. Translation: CSAPISGGLALVLRGDTQYF.

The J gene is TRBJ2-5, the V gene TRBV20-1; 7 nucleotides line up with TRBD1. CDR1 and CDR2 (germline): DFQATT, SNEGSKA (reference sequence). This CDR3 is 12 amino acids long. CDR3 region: CTVGQPQETQYF. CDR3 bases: TGCACGGTGGGACAGCCCCAAGAGACCCAGTACTTC.

In DNA form, the CDR3 reads TGTGCCAGCAGCTTAGGCGGGCATGGGGAAAAACTGTTTTTT. Translation gives CASSLGGHGEKLFF. The chain uses TRBV7-8 and TRBJ1-4; D remains unclear. Germline-derived CDR1 and CDR2 are SGHVS and FQNEAQ. V lost 1 base and J 8 bases, leaving 11 bases between the germline ends. The CDR3 spans 14 residues. Using reference TRBV7-8 and TRBJ1-4 for the parts outside the CDR3, the full variable domain is GAGVSQSPRYKVAKRGQDVALRCDPISGHVSLFWYQQALGQGPEFLTYFQNEAQLDKSGLPSDRFFAERPEGSVSTLKIQRTQQEDSAVYLCASSLGGHGEKLFFGSGTQLSVL.

CDR3 loop: CASSQTGATYEQYF. In DNA, the CDR3 is TGTGCCAGCAGTCAGACAGGGGCGACGTACGAGCAGTACTTC. The chain joins TRBV6-6 to TRBJ2-7; TRBD1 matches 8 bases. CDR3 length: 14 amino acids. The J segment lost 4 bases and the V segment lost 5 bases, leaving 7 bases of the junction unmatched. Germline V lookup: CDR1 MNHNY, CDR2 SVGAGI (reference sequence).

The CDR3: CASSEAFDHEQFF. The CDR3 DNA sequence: TGTGCCAGCAGTGAAGCGTTCGATCATGAGCAGTTCTTC. This chain uses TRBV6-1 with TRBJ2-1; D is unresolved. The germline gives CDR1 MNHNS, CDR2 SASEGT. The CDR3 consists of 13 residues. With 0 bases removed from V and 8 bases from J, the gap between germline ends came to 8 bases.